This TCR beta chain came from a study of T cell responses to AZD1222 COVID-19 vaccine. Broader study findings: Rises in breadth and depth of Spike-specific TCRs came after two AZD1222 doses. A mostly white British donor set with more females was recruited, and clonal diversity was possibly underestimated. Only after the peak T cell response were repertoires sampled.

Trimming took 5 bases from V and 8 from J; bases not matched to a gene: 3. In germline, CDR1 is GTSNPN, CDR2 SVGIG (reference sequence). The CDR3 runs 12 residues. Sequencing used immunoSEQ multiplex PCR; TCRdb keeps in-frame clones, though not all of them. The sample records approximately 140,000 clones, roughly 93% being singletons. Of note for this clone: What it recognizes is unknown.

The sequence was obtained from an adult in good health. Sample: peripheral blood, taken on day 0 of MenACWY control vaccination. The chain carries TRBV30 and TRBJ1-6; TRBD1 matches 7 bases. This CDR3 is CAWDRADSPLHF. CDR3 bases: TGTGCCTGGGACAGGGCGGATTCACCCCTCCACTTT.